The 16 T cell receptor beta chains reported below all come from one sample, sequenced in a study of blood T cell repertoires in COVID-19. Clones were read by immunoSEQ multiplex PCR, and TCRdb kept only the in-frame ones, dropping some. This table has roughly 400,000 clones, 80% to 95% appearing once. Sequencing input: PBMCs or T cells enriched from blood (not recorded which). The receptor set was obtained from a woman in her forties who had been exposed to COVID-19.

The chain joins TRBV5-1 to TRBJ2-3, with a tentative D call TRBD2 (5 bases). Germline V gene data show CDR1 as SGHRS and CDR2 as YFSETQ. Trimming shortened V by 0 bases and J by 3 bases, and 14 bases separated the two germline ends. This CDR3 is 16 amino acids long. The CDR3 here is CASSLGGAFGTDTQYF. CDR3 nucleotides: TGCGCCAGCAGCTTGGGGGGAGCTTTTGGGACAGATACGCAGTATTTT. The full variable domain, its missing parts supplied by reference TRBV5-1 and TRBJ2-3, is KAGVTQTPRYLIKTRGQQVTLSCSPISGHRSVSWYQQTPGQGLQFLFEYFSETQRNKGNFPGRFSGRQFSNSRSEMNVSTLELGDSALYLCASSLGGAFGTDTQYFGPGTRLTVL.

This chain uses TRBV30 with TRBJ2-7, with a possible D match to TRBD1 (5 bases). The CDR3 runs to 12 residues. Trimming pared 7 bases from V and 3 bases from J, leaving 13 bases between. Germline lookup yields CDR1 GTSNPN and CDR2 SVGIG (reference sequence). DNA for the CDR3: TGTGCCTTCAACAAAGGGGTCTACGAGCAGTACTTC. Translated: CAFNKGVYEQYF. The full variable domain, with the rest looked up from reference TRBV30 and TRBJ2-7, is SQTIHQWPATLVQPVGSPLSLECTVEGTSNPNLYWYRQAAGRGLQLLFYSVGIGQISSEVPQNLSASRPQDRQFILSSKKLLLSDSGFYLCAFNKGVYEQYFGPGTRLTVT.

This chain joins TRBV7-2 and TRBJ2-7; D unclear. The CDR3 has 13 amino acids. Trimming shortened V by 1 base and J by 2 bases, and 6 bases separated the two germline ends. The germline V gene has CDR1 SGHTA and CDR2 FQGNSA. CDR3 in amino acids: CASSLVSAYEQYF. Here the CDR3 DNA reads TGTGCCAGCAGCTTAGTATCCGCCTACGAGCAGTACTTC.

V and J are TRBV10-3 and TRBJ2-3, with 14 bases matching TRBD2. J lost 3 bases, V lost 9 bases, and 5 bases had no gene match. This CDR3 comprises 15 residues. In germline, CDR1 is ENHRY, CDR2 SYGVKD. CDR3 sequence: CAIGTSGSITDTQYF. The CDR3 region has the DNA TGTGCCATTGGGACTAGCGGGAGTATTACAGATACGCAGTATTTT.

This clone was picked up one time. DNA of the CDR3: TGTGCCAGCAGTTCCGGGGGGCGACATGGCTACACCTTC. Translation: CASSSGGRHGYTF. The rearrangement uses TRBV6-5 and TRBJ1-2; a possible D gene is TRBD1 (6 bases). Trimming left V 4 bases short and J 6 bases short, with 12 bases between. Germline CDR1 is MNHEY and CDR2 is SVGAGI. The CDR3 runs 13 residues.

For the CDR3, the DNA is TGTGCCAGTAGCGCAGGGATGCCCTATAATTCACCCCTCCACTTT. Translated, it gives CASSAGMPYNSPLHF. The genes are TRBV19 and TRBJ1-6; D may be TRBD1 (5 bases). This CDR3 has 15 residues. Trimming removed 6 bases from V and 2 bases from J, with 11 bases in between. The V gene's germline CDR1 is LNHDA and CDR2 SQIVND (reference sequence).

The gene calls are TRBV7-2 and TRBJ2-7; possible D gene TRBD1, 5 bases. The CDR3 contains 13 residues. The ends were cut back, 1 base at V and 5 bases at J, with 9 bases in the middle. The V gene's germline CDR1 is SGHTA and CDR2 FQGNSA. CDR3 amino acids: CASSLGPGNEQYF. The CDR3 DNA is TGTGCCAGCAGCTTAGGCCCAGGGAACGAGCAGTACTTC.

The chain has TRBV19 and TRBJ1-6, with D possibly being TRBD1 (5 bases). Germline CDR1 reads LNHDA; CDR2 reads SQIVND (reference sequence). V was trimmed by 9 bases and J by 0 bases, leaving 9 bases between them. CDR3 length equals 14 residues. The CDR3 bases are TGTGCCAGCCGGGGGAGCTCCTATAATTCACCCCTCCACTTT. As protein: CASRGSSYNSPLHF.

J is TRBJ2-1 and V is TRBV27; the D gene is possibly TRBD1 (6 bases). The CDR3 loop spans 12 amino acids. CDR1 and CDR2 (germline): MNHEY, SMNVEV (reference sequence). V shed 6 bases and J shed 10 bases, with 13 bases lying between them. Here the CDR3 reads CASRLGGGEQFF. CDR3 in DNA: TGTGCCAGCAGGCTAGGGGGTGGCGAGCAGTTCTTC.

This chain joins TRBV18 and TRBJ1-3; TRBD1 might be the D (6 bases). The CDR3 has 16 amino acids. V lost 3 bases and J 5 bases, leaving 17 bases between the germline ends. Per germline, CDR1 KGHSH and CDR2 LQKENI. The DNA for the CDR3 is TGTGCCAGCTCACCCCTCCCGTCGGGGGGCAGAAACACCATATATTTT. The encoded protein is CASSPLPSGGRNTIYF.

The rearrangement joins TRBV5-1 to TRBJ1-5; TRBD1 aligns across 7 bases. CDR1 and CDR2 (germline): SGHRS, YFSETQ. Unmatched junction bases numbered 3, after V lost 3 bases and J lost 3 bases. This CDR3 is 14 amino acids long. The CDR3 DNA reads as TGCGCCAGCAGCTCGGGACAGCCCAATCAGCCCCAGCATTTT. It yields the protein CASSSGQPNQPQHF.

The chain recombines TRBV24-1 with TRBJ2-1; D gene ambiguous. Trimming pared 4 bases from V and 9 bases from J, leaving 9 bases between. Germline V gene lookup returns CDR1 KGHDR and CDR2 SFDVKD. The CDR3 is made up of 12 amino acids. The CDR3 region has the DNA TGTGCCACCAGTGACCACCTCGGTGAGCAGTTCTTC. Translation gives CATSDHLGEQFF.

The chain combines TRBV6-5 with TRBJ2-7, with 9 bases aligning to TRBD1. CDR1 and CDR2 (germline): MNHEY, SVGAGI. CDR3 length equals 15 residues. V lost 6 bases and J lost 4; bases outside the gene matches: 10. The CDR3 region is CASRFSQGAVYEQYF. CDR3 bases: TGTGCCAGCAGATTTTCACAGGGGGCCGTTTACGAGCAGTACTTC.

The V gene is TRBV5-4, the J gene TRBJ1-2; 7 nucleotides line up with TRBD1. Losses at the gene ends were 4 bases for V and 1 base for J; bases not matched to a gene: 4. The CDR3 has 14 amino acids. Looked up from germline, CDR1 is SGHNT and CDR2 is YYREEE (reference sequence). The CDR3 sequence is CASSGGTDNYGYTF. The CDR3 DNA is TGTGCCAGCAGCGGCGGGACAGATAACTATGGCTACACCTTC.

J is TRBJ1-2 and V is TRBV7-2, with D tentatively TRBD1 (6 bases). The CDR3 is 16 amino acids. Trimming left V 2 bases short and J 5 bases short, with 18 bases between. Germline-derived CDR1 and CDR2 are SGHTA and FQGNSA. CDR3: CASSLNWRQGRYGYTF. The CDR3 region has the DNA TGTGCCAGCAGCTTAAACTGGAGGCAGGGGCGGTATGGCTACACCTTC.

The genes are TRBV7-2 and TRBJ2-2; a possible D gene is TRBD2 (6 bases). Germline V gives CDR1 SGHTA, CDR2 FQGNSA. This CDR3 is built from 15 residues. V was cut by 4 bases and J by 5 bases, with 14 bases left in between. CDR3 nucleotide sequence: TGTGCCAGCAGCTCGTTAGGAGGGTTGACCGGGGAGCTGTTTTTT. Residues: CASSSLGGLTGELFF.